A single sample gave rise to the 28 T cell receptor beta chains below, sequenced in a study of spatial heterogeneity in lung cancer. Time point defined: sample taken at primary tumor resection. TCRdb used MiXCR to reprocess the 5' RACE reads, holding one entry per CDR3 protein. The sample yields about 48,000 distinct CDR3 sequences, over 4.5% seen once. Here the sequenced sample was PBMCs, taken at surgery. Receptors originate from a male donor with early-stage non-small cell lung cancer.

This clonotype came up a few times. The rearrangement links TRBV9 to TRBJ1-2; TRBD1 agrees at 7 bases. J lost 1 base, V lost 4 bases, and 10 bases had no gene match. CDR3 length equals 16 residues. Per the germline V gene, CDR1 is SGDLS and CDR2 is YYNGEE. The chain's CDR3 is CASSPRTGTLNYGYTF. For the CDR3, the DNA is TGTGCCAGCAGCCCCCGGACAGGAACCCTTAACTATGGCTACACCTTC.

With respect to this clonotype: Germline and junction disagree at one end, which may indicate a read error. The V and J genes are TRBV7-6 and TRBJ2-2, with 11 positions matching TRBD2. This CDR3 spans 15 amino acids. Per germline, CDR1 SGHVS and CDR2 FNYEAQ. CDR3 protein: CASSIAGGPVGELFF. The DNA of the CDR3 is TGTGCCAGCAGCATAGCGGGAGGGCCGGTCGGGGAGCTGTTTTTT.

The sample holds many counts of this clonotype. The V and J genes are TRBV29-1 and TRBJ2-3, with TRBD2 identical over 7 bases. Germline V gene sequence: CDR1 SQVTM, CDR2 ANQGSEA. The ends lost 3 bases at V and 4 bases at J; junction bases unmatched: 10. This CDR3 comprises 15 residues. The CDR3 DNA sequence: TGCAGCGTTGACGGGCGGCGGGAGTCCGCAGATACGCAGTATTTT. Translation: CSVDGRRESADTQYF.

The table lists this clonotype with many counts. V and J are TRBV7-2 and TRBJ2-2; TRBD1 or TRBD2 may be the D gene (5 bases each). The CDR3 loop spans 13 amino acids. V was cut by 1 base and J by 5 bases, with 5 bases left in between. CDR1 and CDR2 (germline): SGHTA, FQGNSA. CDR3 residues: CASSLGGTGELFF. The DNA for the CDR3 is TGTGCCAGCAGCTTAGGGGGGACCGGGGAGCTGTTTTTT. The variable domain in full, with the rest retrieved from reference TRBV7-2 and TRBJ2-2, is GAGVSQSPSNKVTEKGKDVELRCDPISGHTALYWYRQSLGQGLEFLIYFQGNSAPDKSGLPSDRFSAERTGGSVSTLTIQRTQQEDSAVYLCASSLGGTGELFFGEGSRLTVL.

This clonotype is judged medium-sized. This chain uses TRBV2 with TRBJ2-1, with 8 bases lining up with TRBD2. The CDR3 has 15 amino acids. Germline V gives CDR1 SNHLY, CDR2 FYNNEI. J lost 3 bases, V lost 3 bases, and 4 bases had no gene match. CDR3 coding DNA: TGTGCCAGCAGTGAGTCCGGGACTAGCTACAATGAGCAGTTCTTC. This codes for CASSESGTSYNEQFF.

This clonotype was found many times. The genes are TRBV29-1 and TRBJ1-5; D gene uncertain. Trimming cost V 5 bases and J 2 bases, with 13 bases left between them. Germline V gives CDR1 SQVTM, CDR2 ANQGSEA. The CDR3 covers 14 residues. In DNA, the CDR3 is TGCAGCGTTAGGGTCGGTGGGGGCAATCAGCCCCAGCATTTT. Translated: CSVRVGGGNQPQHF.

This clonotype was counted at least ten times. The genes are TRBV20-1 and TRBJ2-7; D gene unclear. V was clipped by 3 bases and J by 3 bases, with 21 bases between them. CDR1 DFQATT and CDR2 SNEGSKA come from the germline V gene (reference sequence). This CDR3 region has 16 residues. The CDR3 spells CSASRFVLADHYEQYF. As DNA, the CDR3 is TGCAGTGCTAGTAGGTTTGTATTGGCGGACCACTACGAGCAGTACTTC.

This clonotype was seen many times. V gene TRBV20-1 combines with J gene TRBJ2-3; no reliable D call. V gave up 2 bases and J gave up 1 base, with 7 bases separating them. Germline CDR1 DFQATT, CDR2 SNEGSKA (reference sequence). This CDR3 spans 13 amino acids. The CDR3 sequence: CSARSDRTDTQYF. The CDR3 coding sequence is TGCAGTGCTAGAAGCGACCGCACAGATACGCAGTATTTT.

This clonotype was recorded many times. CDR3 nucleotides: TGCAGTGCTAGAGAGGTCCGTCGTGAGGCCTACGAGCAGTACTTC. This translates into CSAREVRREAYEQYF. V and J are TRBV20-1 and TRBJ2-7; D is uncertain. This CDR3 has 15 amino acids. V dropped 0 bases and J dropped 2 bases, with 14 bases sitting between them. Germline CDR1 and CDR2: DFQATT and SNEGSKA (reference sequence).

The table lists this clonotype with many counts. The chain is built from TRBV15 and TRBJ2-3; D is ambiguous. V lost 0 bases and J 2 bases, leaving 12 bases between the germline ends. The CDR3 extends over 16 amino acids. The germline V gene encodes CDR1 LNHNV and CDR2 YYDKDF (reference sequence). CDR3 nucleotide sequence: TGTGCCACCAGCAGAGATGACGAGGAACCCACAGATACGCAGTATTTT. Its protein product is CATSRDDEEPTDTQYF.

This clonotype has at least ten counts. This chain's CDR3 is CASSTGGAQPQHF. Here the CDR3 DNA reads TGTGCCAGCAGCACGGGGGGGGCTCAGCCCCAGCATTTT. The chain combines TRBV5-6 with TRBJ1-5; a weak D match, TRBD1 (6 bases). The CDR3 sequence is 13 residues long. Deletions cut 4 bases from V and 6 bases from J, with 11 bases between. Germline lookup yields CDR1 SGHDT and CDR2 YYEEEE.

This clonotype is classed as medium-sized. The V call is TRBV28, the J call TRBJ2-1, with TRBD2 matching 9 bases. V shed 3 bases, J shed 10 bases, and the junction held 16 bases outside the gene matches. Germline lookup yields CDR1 MDHEN and CDR2 SYDVKM. There are 17 residues in the CDR3. The DNA for the CDR3 is TGTGCCAGCAGTTTCTCCCATAGCGGGAGCCACCAGAGGGAGCAGTTCTTC. It is translated as CASSFSHSGSHQREQFF. The entire variable domain, with the rest obtained from reference TRBV28 and TRBJ2-1, is as follows: DVKVTQSSRYLVKRTGEKVFLECVQDMDHENMFWYRQDPGLGLRLIYFSYDVKMKEKGDIPEGYSVSREKKERFSLILESASTNQTSMYLCASSFSHSGSHQREQFFGPGTRLTVL.

This clonotype was counted ten times or more. The V and J genes are TRBV20-1 and TRBJ2-3; a possible D gene is TRBD2 (6 bases). CDR1 is DFQATT and CDR2 is SNEGSKA in the germline V gene (reference sequence). This CDR3 spans 13 amino acids. V lost 5 bases, J lost 6 bases, and 15 bases lay in between. Here the CDR3 reads CSASAGIADTQYF. The CDR3 DNA is TGCAGTGCTTCTGCGGGAATCGCGGATACGCAGTATTTT.

The table lists this clonotype with many counts. This chain connects TRBV20-1 to TRBJ2-1; unclear D gene. The CDR3 length is 14 residues. Per the germline V gene, CDR1 is DFQATT and CDR2 is SNEGSKA (reference sequence). The V and J ends lost 0 bases and 8 bases respectively, with 14 bases between them. The DNA of the CDR3 is TGCAGTGCTAGAGAGGGGTCCGCAGTGGATGAGCAGTTCTTC. Translated: CSAREGSAVDEQFF.

This clonotype was detected ten times or more. This rearrangement joins TRBV18 to TRBJ2-7; D is undetermined. Per the germline V gene, CDR1 is KGHSH and CDR2 is LQKENI. The CDR3 sequence is 15 residues long. Trimming left V 3 bases short and J 0 bases short, with 12 bases between. CDR3 DNA sequence: TGTGCCAGCTCACCGGGAACATTGAGCTCCTACGAGCAGTACTTC. Protein sequence: CASSPGTLSSYEQYF.

This clonotype appeared many times. This rearrangement joins TRBV18 to TRBJ2-7, with D possibly matching TRBD2 (5 bases). Germline values: CDR1 KGHSH, CDR2 LQKENI. The CDR3 has 15 residues. The V end was cut by 5 bases, the J end by 3 bases, with 17 bases between. CDR3 in amino acids: CASSSTFTRGYEQYF. CDR3 DNA sequence: TGTGCCAGCTCATCGACCTTTACCCGGGGCTACGAGCAGTACTTC.

V usage is TRBV27 and J usage is TRBJ2-7; TRBD2 matches 10 bases. J was trimmed by 0 bases and V by 2 bases; bases with no gene match: 13. The CDR3 is 19 amino acids. Germline assignment: CDR1 MNHEY and CDR2 SMNVEV (reference sequence). CDR3 bases: TGTGCCAGCAGTTTAGTACCAGCGGGAGGGTCGCCTAGCTCCTACGAGCAGTACTTC. Translation gives CASSLVPAGGSPSSYEQYF.

This sequence joins TRBV12-3 or TRBV12-4 and TRBJ2-1, with 7 bases that match TRBD2. The CDR3 totals 13 residues. V lost 2 bases to trimming and J lost 8 bases; unmatched junction nucleotides: 3. CDR3 loop: CASSLRGGHEQFF. CDR3 DNA sequence: TGTGCCAGCAGTTTAAGGGGAGGGCATGAGCAGTTCTTC.

In its sample, this clonotype was seen many times. The CDR3 DNA follows: TGCGCCAGCAGCTTGGCAGGGGGCGAAGAGACCCAGTACTTC. Translated: CASSLAGGEETQYF. This chain connects TRBV5-1 to TRBJ2-5; 8 bases are shared with TRBD1. Unmatched junction bases numbered 1, after V lost 0 bases and J lost 3 bases. The CDR3 has 14 residues. Germline-derived CDR1 and CDR2 are SGHRS and YFSETQ. Full variable domain (remainder filled in from reference TRBV5-1 and TRBJ2-5): KAGVTQTPRYLIKTRGQQVTLSCSPISGHRSVSWYQQTPGQGLQFLFEYFSETQRNKGNFPGRFSGRQFSNSRSEMNVSTLELGDSALYLCASSLAGGEETQYFGPGTRLLVL.

This clonotype came up many times. The rearrangement uses TRBV4-2 and TRBJ2-7; the D is unclear. The V and J ends lost 1 base and 4 bases respectively, with 8 bases between them. The germline V gene has CDR1 LGHNA and CDR2 YNFKEQ. The CDR3 sequence is 13 residues long. The CDR3 nucleotides read TGTGCCAGCAGCCAAGTAGCATCGTACGAGCAGTACTTC. Translated, it gives CASSQVASYEQYF.

This clonotype has only a few counts. The CDR3 is CASSQNLNTGELFF. CDR3 DNA: TGTGCCAGCAGCCAGAACTTGAACACCGGGGAGCTGTTTTTT. The genes are TRBV3-1 and TRBJ2-2; D gene ambiguous. V lost 3 bases to trimming and J lost 1 base, with 6 bases between them. The CDR3 totals 14 residues. CDR1 and CDR2 from the germline V gene are LGHDT and YNNKEL (reference sequence).

This clonotype was seen ten or more times. This chain connects TRBV20-1 to TRBJ2-3, with a possible D match to TRBD1 (6 bases). CDR1 and CDR2 (germline): DFQATT, SNEGSKA (reference sequence). The ends were cut back, 1 base at V and 4 bases at J, with 18 bases in the middle. The CDR3 is 16 amino acids. The CDR3 here is CSARALAQGEADTQYF. CDR3 DNA sequence: TGCAGTGCTAGAGCCCTTGCACAGGGAGAGGCAGATACGCAGTATTTT.

This clonotype was found many times. The chain links TRBV7-3 to TRBJ2-7, with D hard to call. V was shortened by 5 bases and J by 0 bases, with 5 bases between the two germline ends. This CDR3 has 12 residues. Germline V CDR1 and CDR2: SGHTA, FQGTGA. Here the CDR3 reads CASSTSSYEQYF. The CDR3 DNA reads TGTGCCAGCAGCACCAGCTCCTACGAGCAGTACTTC.

Points on this clonotype: This may be a read error, as it is one base from a much larger clone. The rearrangement joins TRBV12-5 to TRBJ2-6; TRBD1 is a possible D gene (5 bases). The CDR3 consists of 13 residues. Germline CDR1 is LGHNT and CDR2 is FRNRAP. For the CDR3, the DNA is TGTGCTAGTGGTTTCTCTGGGGCCAACGTCCCGACTTTC. Amino acids: CASGFSGANVPTF.

This clonotype has at least ten counts. This sequence joins TRBV9 and TRBJ1-1, with a tentative D call TRBD1 (5 bases). The CDR3 is 13 residues long. CDR1 SGDLS and CDR2 YYNGEE come from the germline V gene. The V end lost 4 bases, the J end lost 9 bases, and 16 bases lay between the germline ends. The CDR3, as DNA: TGTGCCAGCAGCCCAGCGCCCGGGGGAAAAGCTTTCTTT. This sequence encodes CASSPAPGGKAFF.

This clonotype has ten or more counts. This chain connects TRBV7-2 to TRBJ2-1; D ambiguous. The V gene lost 5 bases and the J gene lost 5 bases, with 16 bases spanning the gap. The CDR3 is 15 amino acids. The germline gives CDR1 SGHTA, CDR2 FQGNSA. The CDR3, as DNA: TGTGCCAGCAGCGTTCCACGGTTTGGTCACAATGAGCAGTTCTTC. Protein: CASSVPRFGHNEQFF.

The sample holds many counts of this clonotype. This chain links TRBV6-2 or TRBV6-3 with TRBJ1-2; 7 nucleotides line up with TRBD1. The germline V gene encodes CDR1 MNHEY and CDR2 SVGEGT. J gave up 8 bases and V 7 bases, and 7 bases lay outside the gene matches. The CDR3 length is 12 residues. The CDR3 coding sequence is TGTGCCAGCAACGAGGGGGCGCGGGGCTACACCTTC. Translating it yields CASNEGARGYTF.

This clonotype was counted at least ten times. V gene TRBV19 combines with J gene TRBJ2-5, with 10 nucleotides matching TRBD1. V was pared by 3 bases and J by 4 bases, with 5 bases of the junction left unmatched. Germline CDR1 is LNHDA and CDR2 is SQIVND (reference sequence). This CDR3 region has 15 residues. The CDR3 sequence is CASSMADRGRETQYF. In DNA form, the CDR3 reads TGTGCCAGTAGTATGGCTGACAGGGGGCGAGAGACCCAGTACTTC.